This passage covers 18 T cell receptor beta chains from one sample sequenced in a study of cytomegalovirus exposure and HLA in healthy donors. PCR primers comprised 60 Vbeta and 13 Jbeta primers. The data were produced by immunoSEQ multiplex PCR, yet TCRdb's version contains in-frame clones alone and is incomplete. The top ten clones hold approximately 2% of a sample with some 120,000 clones, around three quarters of them seen once. Sequenced input: PBMCs. These receptors were taken from a man between 18 and 35 years old in good health and CMV-seronegative.

V and J are TRBV9 and TRBJ2-7; D remains ambiguous. Germline V gene lookup returns CDR1 SGDLS and CDR2 YYNGEE. CDR3 length: 15 amino acids. Trimming cost V 0 bases and J 0 bases, with 10 bases left between them. The CDR3, as DNA: TGTGCCAGCAGCGTAGGCGGTGAGAACTCCTACGAGCAGTACTTC. Protein sequence: CASSVGGENSYEQYF.

V is TRBV7-8 and J is TRBJ2-7, with D possibly matching TRBD2 (6 bases). This CDR3 has 15 residues. Trimming left V 5 bases short and J 2 bases short, with 16 bases between. Per germline, CDR1 SGHVS and CDR2 FQNEAQ. DNA of the CDR3: TGTGCCAGCAGCCGAGATCTAGCGACCGCCTACGAGCAGTACGTC. It encodes CASSRDLATAYEQYV.

This chain joins TRBV7-6 and TRBJ2-3, with D possibly matching TRBD2 (5 bases). Germline lookup yields CDR1 SGHVS and CDR2 FNYEAQ. Trimming left V 1 base short and J 0 bases short, with 8 bases between. The CDR3 sequence is 15 residues long. In DNA, the CDR3 is TGTGCCAGCAGCTTAGAGGGCGGGAGCACAGATACGCAGTATTTT. Translated: CASSLEGGSTDTQYF.

V and J are TRBV9 and TRBJ2-3; D not resolved. Germline assignment: CDR1 SGDLS and CDR2 YYNGEE. The CDR3 length is 12 residues. V lost 3 bases, J lost 2 bases, and 4 bases lay in between. The CDR3 sequence: CASSGYTDTQYF. The CDR3 region has the DNA TGTGCCAGCAGCGGCTACACAGATACGCAGTATTTT.

The rearrangement uses TRBV2 and TRBJ2-1, with 8 bases that match TRBD2. The CDR3 has 13 residues. Germline V gene data show CDR1 as SNHLY and CDR2 as FYNNEI. V lost 7 bases and J lost 8; bases outside the gene matches: 7. CDR3 loop: CASKVAGTDEQFF. For the CDR3, the DNA is TGTGCCAGCAAGGTAGCGGGAACCGATGAGCAGTTCTTC.

J is TRBJ2-2 and V is TRBV9; tentatively, D is TRBD2 (5 bases). The CDR3 is 16 amino acids. CDR1 is SGDLS and CDR2 is YYNGEE in the germline V gene. V was clipped by 4 bases and J by 0 bases, with 13 bases between them. This CDR3 reads CASSPADGANTGELFF. CDR3 DNA sequence: TGTGCCAGCAGCCCCGCGGACGGGGCGAACACCGGGGAGCTGTTTTTT.

The chain employs TRBV11-3 and TRBJ2-5; D is perhaps TRBD1 (5 bases). This CDR3 region has 15 residues. V was pared by 5 bases and J by 9 bases, with 22 bases between. Germline CDR1 reads SGHNT; CDR2 reads YENEEA. Here the CDR3 reads CASSLAGQGEGAQYF. Written as DNA, the CDR3 is TGTGCCAGCAGCCTCGCCGGCCAAGGGGAAGGGGCCCAGTACTTC.

The rearrangement joins TRBV7-2 to TRBJ2-5; TRBD2 matches 11 bases. CDR1 is SGHTA, CDR2 FQGNSA, per germline. The J segment lost 9 bases and the V segment lost 4 bases, leaving 7 bases of the junction unmatched. The CDR3 has 14 residues. The CDR3 spells CASSYLLAGVAQYF. The DNA for the CDR3 is TGTGCCAGCAGCTACCTACTAGCGGGAGTGGCCCAGTACTTC.

V gene TRBV7-9 combines with J gene TRBJ2-5; D call uncertain. This CDR3 region has 14 residues. Germline V lookup: CDR1 SEHNR, CDR2 FQNEAQ (reference sequence). V was shortened by 4 bases and J by 0 bases, with 9 bases between the two germline ends. The CDR3 DNA sequence: TGTGCCAGCAGCTCATCCCGGGACCAAGAGACCCAGTACTTC. As protein: CASSSSRDQETQYF.

The table lists this clone with a count of one. V usage is TRBV2 and J usage is TRBJ2-1; TRBD1 is a possible D gene (5 bases). Trimming took 4 bases from V and 15 from J, leaving 16 bases between them. The CDR3 length is 12 residues. Germline V gene lookup returns CDR1 SNHLY and CDR2 FYNNEI. DNA for the CDR3: TGTGCCAGCAGTGGGGGCGCGGCCCTCGGGTTCTTC. It is translated as CASSGGAALGFF.

The chain has TRBV9 and TRBJ2-4; TRBD2 matches 9 bases. The CDR3 runs to 16 residues. The V gene's germline CDR1 is SGDLS and CDR2 YYNGEE. V lost 0 bases to trimming and J lost 6 bases; unmatched junction nucleotides: 7. The CDR3 DNA sequence: TGTGCCAGCAGCGTAGGTTGGCGAGCGGGAGGAAACATTCAGTACTTC. Amino acid sequence: CASSVGWRAGGNIQYF.

The J gene is TRBJ1-3, the V gene TRBV28; no firm D call. V dropped 6 bases and J dropped 0 bases, with 18 bases sitting between them. The germline CDR1 and CDR2 sequences are MDHEN and SYDVKM. CDR3 length: 17 amino acids. CDR3 amino acids: CASRAPPESSSGNTIYF. The CDR3 DNA sequence: TGTGCCAGCAGGGCCCCTCCGGAGTCGAGCTCTGGAAACACCATATATTTT.

V is TRBV27 and J is TRBJ2-5; D perhaps matches TRBD2 (6 bases). The J call is doubtful: the DNA matches TRBJ2-7 better. The length of the CDR3 is 16 residues. Per germline, CDR1 MNHEY and CDR2 SMNVEV (reference sequence). CDR3 loop: CASRRPWGDYSYEQYF. In DNA, the CDR3 is TGTGCCAGCAGACGACCCTGGGGGGATTACTCCTACGAGCAGTACTTC.

The CDR3 sequence is CASSPLPGQGTGELFF. CDR3 nucleotides: TGTGCCAGCAGCCCCTTACCGGGACAGGGGACCGGGGAGCTGTTTTTT. The V and J genes are TRBV28 and TRBJ2-2; the match to TRBD1 covers 10 bases. V lost 6 bases, J lost 5 bases, and 9 bases stayed unmatched. The CDR3 contains 16 residues. The germline V gene encodes CDR1 MDHEN and CDR2 SYDVKM.

Remarks on this clone: At one of its ends the junction is not consistent with the germline gene, which may arise from a read error. V and J are TRBV5-8 and TRBJ2-6; D may be TRBD2 (5 bases). Per germline, CDR1 SGHTS and CDR2 YDEGEE. This CDR3 region has 13 residues. The CDR3 sequence is CASGSSGVNVLTF. The CDR3 nucleotides read TGTGCCAGCGGGAGTTCTGGGGTCAACGTCCTGACTTTC.

The table lists this clone with a count of one. This same CDR3 is encoded by further DNA sequences in the sample. The CDR3 DNA reads as TGTGCCAGCAGTACCCAGGGGAACACTGAAGCTTTCTTT. Protein: CASSTQGNTEAFF. The chain carries TRBV7-3 and TRBJ1-1; D is possibly TRBD1 (5 bases). CDR1 and CDR2 (germline): SGHTA, FQGTGA. The CDR3 totals 13 residues. Deletions cut 6 bases from V and 1 base from J, with 9 bases between.

This chain connects TRBV9 to TRBJ2-2; 7 bases map to TRBD1. The CDR3 has 15 amino acids. Germline CDR1 reads SGDLS; CDR2 reads YYNGEE. Losses at the gene ends were 4 bases for V and 0 bases for J; bases not matched to a gene: 3. The CDR3 DNA reads as TGTGCCAGCAGCCGACAGGGCCCGAACACCGGGGAGCTGTTTTTT. Translating gives CASSRQGPNTGELFF.

CDR3 region: CSGNRGLRVNTEAFF. The CDR3 region has the DNA TGCAGCGGCAACAGGGGGCTGCGAGTGAACACTGAAGCTTTCTTT. The gene calls are TRBV29-1 and TRBJ1-1; the match to TRBD1 covers 9 bases. V shed 7 bases, J shed 0 bases, and the junction held 9 bases outside the gene matches. The CDR3 has 15 amino acids. CDR1 SQVTM and CDR2 ANQGSEA come from the germline V gene.